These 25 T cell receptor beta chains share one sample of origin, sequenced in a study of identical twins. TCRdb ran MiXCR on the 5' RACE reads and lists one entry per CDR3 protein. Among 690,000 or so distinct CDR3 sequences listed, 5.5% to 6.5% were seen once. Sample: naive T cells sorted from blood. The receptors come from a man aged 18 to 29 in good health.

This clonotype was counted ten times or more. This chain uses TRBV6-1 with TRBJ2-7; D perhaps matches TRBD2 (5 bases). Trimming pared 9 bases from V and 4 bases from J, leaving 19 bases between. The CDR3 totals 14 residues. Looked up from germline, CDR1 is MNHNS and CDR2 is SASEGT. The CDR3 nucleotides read TGTGCCAGTTTAAGGACTGCTCAAAGTTACGAGCAGTACTTC. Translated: CASLRTAQSYEQYF.

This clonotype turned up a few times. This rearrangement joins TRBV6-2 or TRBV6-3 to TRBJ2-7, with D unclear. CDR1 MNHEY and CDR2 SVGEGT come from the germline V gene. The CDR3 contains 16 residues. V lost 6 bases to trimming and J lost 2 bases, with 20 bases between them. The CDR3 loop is CASSQIPGFHPYEQYF. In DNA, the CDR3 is TGTGCCAGCAGCCAAATACCGGGCTTCCACCCCTACGAGCAGTACTTC.

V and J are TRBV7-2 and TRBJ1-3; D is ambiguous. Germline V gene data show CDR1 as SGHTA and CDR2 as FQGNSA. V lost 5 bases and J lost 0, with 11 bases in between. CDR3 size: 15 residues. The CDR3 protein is CASSHLVSSGNTIYF. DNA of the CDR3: TGTGCCAGCAGCCATCTCGTGTCCTCTGGAAACACCATATATTTT.

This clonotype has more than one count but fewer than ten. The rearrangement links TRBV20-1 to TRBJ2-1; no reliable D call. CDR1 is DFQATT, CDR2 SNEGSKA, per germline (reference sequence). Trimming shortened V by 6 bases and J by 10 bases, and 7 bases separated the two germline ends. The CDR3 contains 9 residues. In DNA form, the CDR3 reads TGCAGTGCGAGGCAGGAGCAGTTCTTC. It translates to CSARQEQFF.

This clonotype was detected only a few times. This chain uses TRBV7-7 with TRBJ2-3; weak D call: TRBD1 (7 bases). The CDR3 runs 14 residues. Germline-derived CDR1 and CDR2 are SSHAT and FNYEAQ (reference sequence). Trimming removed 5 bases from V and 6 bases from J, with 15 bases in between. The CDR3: CASSPGGRFDTQYF. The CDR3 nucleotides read TGTGCCAGCAGCCCAGGGGGGCGCTTCGATACGCAGTATTTT. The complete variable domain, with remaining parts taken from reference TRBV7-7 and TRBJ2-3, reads GAGVSQSPRYKVTKRGQDVTLRCDPISSHATLYWYQQALGQGPEFLTYFNYEAQPDKSGLPSDRFSAERPEGSISTLTIQRTEQRDSAMYRCASSPGGRFDTQYFGPGTRLTVL.

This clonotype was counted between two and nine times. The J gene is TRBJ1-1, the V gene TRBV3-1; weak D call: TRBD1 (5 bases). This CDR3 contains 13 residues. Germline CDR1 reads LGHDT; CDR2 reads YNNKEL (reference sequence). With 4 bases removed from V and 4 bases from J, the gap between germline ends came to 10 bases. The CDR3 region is CASSLQAPTEAFF. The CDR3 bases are TGTGCCAGCAGCCTACAGGCCCCCACTGAAGCTTTCTTT.

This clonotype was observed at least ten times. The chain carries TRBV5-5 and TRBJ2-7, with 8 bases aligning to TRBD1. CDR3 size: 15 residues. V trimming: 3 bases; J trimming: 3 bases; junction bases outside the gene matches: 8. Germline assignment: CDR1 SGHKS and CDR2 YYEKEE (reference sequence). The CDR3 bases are TGTGCCAGCAGCTGGGGGACAGGTTCGTTCTACGAGCAGTACTTC. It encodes CASSWGTGSFYEQYF.

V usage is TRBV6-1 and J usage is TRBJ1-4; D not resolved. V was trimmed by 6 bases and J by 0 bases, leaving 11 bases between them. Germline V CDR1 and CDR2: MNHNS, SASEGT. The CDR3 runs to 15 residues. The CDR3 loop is CASRFRRATNEKLFF. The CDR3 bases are TGTGCCAGCAGATTTAGACGGGCAACTAATGAAAAACTGTTTTTT.

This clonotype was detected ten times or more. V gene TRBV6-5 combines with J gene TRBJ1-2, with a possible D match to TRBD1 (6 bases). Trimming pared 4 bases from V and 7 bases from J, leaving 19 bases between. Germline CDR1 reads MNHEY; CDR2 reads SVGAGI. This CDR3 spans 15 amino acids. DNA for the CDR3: TGTGCCAGCAGTTCGGTGGGGGGGGCGCTTAGTGGCTACACCTTC. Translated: CASSSVGGALSGYTF.

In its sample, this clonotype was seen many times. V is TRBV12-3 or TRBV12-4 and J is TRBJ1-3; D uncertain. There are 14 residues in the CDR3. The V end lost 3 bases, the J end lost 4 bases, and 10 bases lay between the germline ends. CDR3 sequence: CASSFLTSGNTIYF. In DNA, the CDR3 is TGTGCCAGCAGTTTCCTAACATCGGGAAACACCATATATTTT.

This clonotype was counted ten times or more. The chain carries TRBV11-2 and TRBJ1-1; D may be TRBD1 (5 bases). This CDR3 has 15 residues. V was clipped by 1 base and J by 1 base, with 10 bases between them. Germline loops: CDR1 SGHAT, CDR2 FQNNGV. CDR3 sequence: CASSLGWGTNTEAFF. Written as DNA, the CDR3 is TGTGCCAGCAGCTTAGGATGGGGGACGAACACTGAAGCTTTCTTT.

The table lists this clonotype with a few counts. For the CDR3, the DNA is TGTGCCAGCAGTTTAATTCAGAACATGAACACTGAAGCTTTCTTT. As protein: CASSLIQNMNTEAFF. J is TRBJ1-1 and V is TRBV28, with no clear D. The V gene's germline CDR1 is MDHEN and CDR2 SYDVKM. V shed 2 bases and J shed 0 bases, with 10 bases lying between them. This CDR3 contains 15 residues. The full variable domain, in which reference TRBV28 and TRBJ1-1 provide the parts outside the CDR3, is DVKVTQSSRYLVKRTGEKVFLECVQDMDHENMFWYRQDPGLGLRLIYFSYDVKMKEKGDIPEGYSVSREKKERFSLILESASTNQTSMYLCASSLIQNMNTEAFFGQGTRLTVV.

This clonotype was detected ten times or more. The CDR3 loop is CASSLGSSYGYTF. DNA of the CDR3: TGTGCCAGCAGCTTGGGTAGTAGCTATGGCTACACCTTC. The chain is built from TRBV5-6 and TRBJ1-2; no clear D. The V gene's germline CDR1 is SGHDT and CDR2 YYEEEE. V gave up 0 bases and J gave up 4 bases, with 7 bases separating them. This CDR3 is 13 amino acids long.

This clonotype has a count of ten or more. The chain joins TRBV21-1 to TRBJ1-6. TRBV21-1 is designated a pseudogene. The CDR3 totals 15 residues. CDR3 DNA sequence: TGTGCCAGCAGCAAAGATTGGGTGGCCAATTCACCCCTCCACTTT. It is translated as CASSKDWVANSPLHF.

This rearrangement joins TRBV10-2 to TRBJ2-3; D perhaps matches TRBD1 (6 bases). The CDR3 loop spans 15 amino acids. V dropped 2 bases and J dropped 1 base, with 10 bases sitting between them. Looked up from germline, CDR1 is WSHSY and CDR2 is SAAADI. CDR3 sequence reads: CASSEPRGGTDTQYF. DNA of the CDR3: TGCGCCAGCAGTGAGCCCAGGGGCGGCACAGATACGCAGTATTTT.

In nucleotides, the CDR3 is TGTGCCAGCAGCACCAGGGGTGGGACAGGGCTAAATGAGCAGTTCTTC. Protein product: CASSTRGGTGLNEQFF. The genes are TRBV7-6 and TRBJ2-1, with 9 bases aligning to TRBD1. The ends lost 5 bases at V and 7 bases at J; junction bases unmatched: 12. This CDR3 is built from 16 residues. Germline assignment: CDR1 SGHVS and CDR2 FNYEAQ.

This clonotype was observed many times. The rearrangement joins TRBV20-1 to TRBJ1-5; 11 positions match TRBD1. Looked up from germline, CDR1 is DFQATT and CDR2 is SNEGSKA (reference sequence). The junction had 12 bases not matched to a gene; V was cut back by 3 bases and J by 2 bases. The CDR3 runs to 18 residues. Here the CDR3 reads CSARGLGQGDKGNQPQHF. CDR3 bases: TGCAGTGCTAGGGGACTGGGACAGGGGGATAAAGGCAATCAGCCCCAGCATTTT.

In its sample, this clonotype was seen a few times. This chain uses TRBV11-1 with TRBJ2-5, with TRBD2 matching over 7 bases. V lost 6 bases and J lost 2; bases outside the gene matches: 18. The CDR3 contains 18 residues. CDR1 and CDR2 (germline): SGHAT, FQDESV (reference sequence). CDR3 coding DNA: TGTGCCAGCAGTTACTTGGATTGGAGCGGGGTTATTCAAGAGACCCAGTACTTC. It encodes CASSYLDWSGVIQETQYF.

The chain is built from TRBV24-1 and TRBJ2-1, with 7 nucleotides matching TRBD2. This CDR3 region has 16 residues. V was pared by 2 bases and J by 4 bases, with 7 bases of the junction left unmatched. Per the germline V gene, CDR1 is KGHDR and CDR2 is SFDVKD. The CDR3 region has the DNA TGTGCCACCAGTGATTCACTCAGCGGGATATACAATGAGCAGTTCTTC. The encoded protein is CATSDSLSGIYNEQFF.

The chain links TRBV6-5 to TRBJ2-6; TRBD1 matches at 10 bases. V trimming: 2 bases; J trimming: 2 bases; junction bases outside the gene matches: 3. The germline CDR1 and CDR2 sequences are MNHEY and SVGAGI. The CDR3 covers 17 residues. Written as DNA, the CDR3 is TGTGCCAGCAGTTACAGGGACAGGGGTCCTGGGGCCAACGTCCTGACTTTC. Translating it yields CASSYRDRGPGANVLTF.

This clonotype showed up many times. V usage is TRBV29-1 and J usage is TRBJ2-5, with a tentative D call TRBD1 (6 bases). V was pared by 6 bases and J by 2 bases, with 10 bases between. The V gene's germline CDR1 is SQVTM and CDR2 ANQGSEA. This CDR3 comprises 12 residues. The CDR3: CSVGQHQETQYF. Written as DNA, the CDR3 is TGCAGCGTAGGACAGCATCAAGAGACCCAGTACTTC.

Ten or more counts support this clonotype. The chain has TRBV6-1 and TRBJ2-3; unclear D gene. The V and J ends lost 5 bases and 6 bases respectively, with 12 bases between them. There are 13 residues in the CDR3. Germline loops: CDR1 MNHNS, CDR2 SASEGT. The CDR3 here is CASSPQFRDTQYF. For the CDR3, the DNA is TGTGCCAGCAGTCCCCAGTTCAGGGATACGCAGTATTTT.

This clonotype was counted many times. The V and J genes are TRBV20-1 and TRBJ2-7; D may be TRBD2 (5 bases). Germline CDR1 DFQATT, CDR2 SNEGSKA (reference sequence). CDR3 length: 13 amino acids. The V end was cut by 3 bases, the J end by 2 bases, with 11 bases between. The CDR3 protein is CSASLAATYEQYF. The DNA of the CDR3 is TGCAGTGCTAGTCTAGCAGCCACCTACGAGCAGTACTTC.

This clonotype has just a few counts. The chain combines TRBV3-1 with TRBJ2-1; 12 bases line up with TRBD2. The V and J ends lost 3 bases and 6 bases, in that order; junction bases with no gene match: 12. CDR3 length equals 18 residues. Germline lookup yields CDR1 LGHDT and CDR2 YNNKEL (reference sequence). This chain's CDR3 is CASSQDRLAGERINEQFF. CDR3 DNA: TGTGCCAGCAGCCAGGACAGACTAGCGGGAGAACGAATCAATGAGCAGTTCTTC.

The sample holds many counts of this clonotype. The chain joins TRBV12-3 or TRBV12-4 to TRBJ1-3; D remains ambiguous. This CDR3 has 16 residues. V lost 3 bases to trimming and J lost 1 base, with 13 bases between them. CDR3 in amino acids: CASSFGGSISGNTIYF. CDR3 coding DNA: TGTGCCAGCAGTTTTGGCGGGTCTATTTCTGGAAACACCATATATTTT.